These 28 T cell receptor beta chains came from one sample sequenced in a study of CD8 T cells in ankylosing spondylitis. Their antigen targets remain unknown. Whole-study results and caveats: Eight or nine highly homologous variants made up a TCR beta motif that seemed to typify ankylosing spondylitis blood.

TCRdb reprocessed the 5' RACE reads with MiXCR, giving one entry per CDR3 protein. Here the sample spans about 220,000 distinct CDR3 sequences, approximately 7.4% being singletons. Sequencing input: blood, either unsorted or a sorted T cell fraction (not recorded which). Receptors originate from a male donor with ankylosing spondylitis.

At least ten counts were recorded for this clonotype. The chain joins TRBV12-3 or TRBV12-4 to TRBJ1-2; no definite D call. The CDR3 totals 12 residues. Trimming pared 10 bases from V and 6 bases from J, leaving 15 bases between. The DNA of the CDR3 is TGTGCCATACCCGCCGCGGGGAATGGCTACACCTTC. Protein product: CAIPAAGNGYTF.

The gene calls are TRBV10-3 and TRBJ2-1, with 11 positions matching TRBD2. Trimming at V came to 6 bases and at J to 9 bases, leaving 1 base not matched to a gene. Looked up from germline, CDR1 is ENHRY and CDR2 is SYGVKD. This CDR3 has 12 amino acids. CDR3 in amino acids: CAISGLAGEQFF. CDR3 sequence (DNA): TGTGCCATCAGCGGACTAGCGGGTGAGCAGTTCTTC.

This clonotype was detected many times. The rearrangement joins TRBV4-3 to TRBJ1-1, with 7 positions matching TRBD1. CDR1 and CDR2 from the germline V gene are LGHNA and YSLEER. Germline trimming cut 0 bases from V and 3 bases from J; bases unmatched to any gene: 13. There are 18 residues in the CDR3. Written as DNA, the CDR3 is TGCGCCAGCAGCCAAGAAGAGGACAGGTCGGGGTGGGACACTGAAGCTTTCTTT. Its protein is CASSQEEDRSGWDTEAFF.

The chain recombines TRBV28 with TRBJ2-7; 9 bases are a match to TRBD1. The V gene end was trimmed by 5 bases and the J gene end by 2 bases; junction bases not matched to a gene: 10. This CDR3 has 16 amino acids. Germline CDR1 reads MDHEN; CDR2 reads SYDVKM. The CDR3 nucleotides read TGTGCCAGCAGTCGTCTGCCCGGGACAGGGACCTACGAGCAGTACTTC. Its translation is CASSRLPGTGTYEQYF.

This clonotype was seen more than once but under ten times. This chain joins TRBV7-6 and TRBJ2-5; D may be TRBD1 or TRBD2 (6 bases each). The CDR3 runs to 14 residues. Looked up from germline, CDR1 is SGHVS and CDR2 is FNYEAQ. The germline V and J ends were trimmed by 5 bases and 4 bases, with 14 bases remaining between them. CDR3 coding DNA: TGTGCCAGCAGCCCCGGGGGCTGGGGAGAGACCCAGTACTTC. Protein product: CASSPGGWGETQYF.

This clonotype was found many times. The V and J genes are TRBV20-1 and TRBJ1-4; tentative D call: TRBD1 (6 bases). The V end lost 4 bases, the J end lost 5 bases, and 20 bases lay between the germline ends. The CDR3 loop spans 16 amino acids. The germline gives CDR1 DFQATT, CDR2 SNEGSKA (reference sequence). CDR3: CSAIRLVGARNEKLFF. The CDR3, as DNA: TGCAGTGCTATAAGGCTTGTGGGGGCCAGGAATGAAAAACTGTTTTTT.

The table lists this clonotype with many counts. The CDR3 bases are TGCGCCAGCAGCTTGGCCGTAGTGAACACTGAAGCTTTCTTT. Translating it yields CASSLAVVNTEAFF. The chain couples TRBV5-1 to TRBJ1-1; D is ambiguous. The germline V and J ends were trimmed by 0 bases and 0 bases, with 6 bases remaining between them. Germline loops: CDR1 SGHRS, CDR2 YFSETQ. The CDR3 is 14 residues long.

The V and J genes are TRBV4-3 and TRBJ2-5; maybe TRBD1 (6 bases). Per germline, CDR1 LGHNA and CDR2 YSLEER. The germline V and J ends were trimmed by 1 base and 5 bases, with 11 bases remaining between them. The CDR3 length is 14 residues. Here the CDR3 reads CASSQVGALETQYF. In DNA form, the CDR3 reads TGCGCCAGCAGCCAAGTGGGGGCATTGGAGACCCAGTACTTC.

This clonotype was recorded at least ten times. This rearrangement joins TRBV9 to TRBJ1-6; tentatively, D is TRBD1 (5 bases). Germline V gene lookup returns CDR1 SGDLS and CDR2 YYNGEE. The CDR3 totals 15 residues. The V end lost 4 bases, the J end lost 10 bases, and 18 bases lay between the germline ends. The CDR3 sequence: CASSPGEGLRSPLHF. Here the CDR3 DNA reads TGTGCCAGCAGCCCCGGGGAGGGACTACGGTCACCCCTCCACTTT.

This clonotype was seen at least ten times. This chain links TRBV4-2 with TRBJ1-2; D is perhaps TRBD1 (5 bases). This CDR3 is built from 13 residues. CDR1 LGHNA and CDR2 YNFKEQ come from the germline V gene. V lost 3 bases and J lost 4, with 9 bases in between. The CDR3 here is CASSHPTVYGYTF. The DNA of the CDR3 is TGTGCCAGCAGCCATCCGACAGTCTATGGCTACACCTTC.

The V and J genes are TRBV6-1 and TRBJ2-7, with 11 bases matching TRBD2. Per germline, CDR1 MNHNS and CDR2 SASEGT. The CDR3 is 15 residues long. V lost 1 base to trimming and J lost 2 bases; unmatched junction nucleotides: 1. CDR3 amino acids: CASSEGLAGTYEQYF. CDR3 DNA sequence: TGTGCCAGCAGTGAAGGACTAGCGGGAACCTACGAGCAGTACTTC.

The V gene is TRBV10-3, the J gene TRBJ1-2, with D hard to call. CDR3 length: 11 amino acids. The germline V and J ends were trimmed by 3 bases and 7 bases, with 6 bases remaining between them. The germline CDR1 and CDR2 sequences are ENHRY and SYGVKD. The CDR3 bases are TGTGCCATCAGTGAACGGGTTGGCTACACCTTC. This translates into CAISERVGYTF.

This clonotype was counted many times. The CDR3 DNA is TGTGCCAGCAGTTTAGCGGTGGTCATTGGCTACACCTTC. Protein: CASSLAVVIGYTF. The V and J genes are TRBV12-3 or TRBV12-4 and TRBJ1-2; D ambiguous. Trimming took 0 bases from V and 7 from J, leaving 9 bases between them. The CDR3 sequence is 13 residues long.

This clonotype was counted at least ten times. The gene calls are TRBV11-2 and TRBJ2-7, with TRBD2 identical over 9 bases. Trimming cost V 2 bases and J 9 bases; bases outside gene matches: 8. CDR1 is SGHAT and CDR2 is FQNNGV in the germline V gene. The CDR3 covers 14 residues. DNA of the CDR3: TGTGCCAGCAGCTTACGGCGGGAGGGAGGATGGCAGTACTTC. This gives the protein CASSLRREGGWQYF.

Many counts were recorded for this clonotype. One end of the junction fails to match germline, which may point to a read error. The chain has TRBV7-7 and TRBJ2-2, with unresolved D. Germline V lookup: CDR1 SSHAT, CDR2 FNYEAQ (reference sequence). CDR3 length: 14 residues. CDR3 loop: CASSLYRNTGELFF. CDR3 DNA: TGTGCTAGCAGCTTATACAGGAACACCGGGGAGCTGTTTTTT. Drawing the rest from reference TRBV7-7 and TRBJ2-2, the complete variable domain is GAGVSQSPRYKVTKRGQDVTLRCDPISSHATLYWYQQALGQGPEFLTYFNYEAQPDKSGLPSDRFSAERPEGSISTLTIQRTEQRDSAMYRCASSLYRNTGELFFGEGSRLTVL.

In this sample, this clonotype turned up many times. This rearrangement joins TRBV12-3 or TRBV12-4 to TRBJ2-7; a weak D match, TRBD2 (6 bases). The CDR3 covers 14 residues. The ends were cut back, 3 bases at V and 4 bases at J, with 13 bases in the middle. The CDR3 region is CASSFGGDGYEQYF. The CDR3 bases are TGTGCCAGCAGTTTTGGAGGGGACGGGTACGAGCAGTACTTC.

This clonotype has a count of ten or more. CDR3 in amino acids: CASSYSGSNAEAFF. The CDR3 DNA is TGTGCCAGCAGCTACTCCGGGAGTAACGCTGAAGCTTTCTTT. The chain has TRBV5-6 and TRBJ1-1; the D is unclear. Germline V gene sequence: CDR1 SGHDT, CDR2 YYEEEE. CDR3 length equals 14 residues. The V end was cut by 3 bases, the J end by 6 bases, with 15 bases between.

This clonotype came up many times. This chain uses TRBV27 with TRBJ2-2, with D tentatively TRBD2 (6 bases). With 5 bases removed from V and 7 bases from J, the gap between germline ends came to 14 bases. The CDR3 consists of 14 residues. Germline CDR1 reads MNHEY; CDR2 reads SMNVEV (reference sequence). The CDR3 protein is CASSPIAGSGELFF. The DNA of the CDR3 is TGTGCCAGCAGTCCAATTGCGGGGAGCGGGGAGCTGTTTTTT.

This clonotype was found many times. V usage is TRBV12-3 or TRBV12-4 and J usage is TRBJ2-5, with D perhaps matching TRBD2 (6 bases). This CDR3 has 14 amino acids. V was shortened by 5 bases and J by 0 bases, with 10 bases between the two germline ends. The CDR3 spells CASSMSGYQETQYF. In DNA, the CDR3 is TGTGCCAGCAGTATGAGCGGGTACCAAGAGACCCAGTACTTC.

This clonotype has a count of ten or more. V usage is TRBV29-1 and J usage is TRBJ2-2; 11 bases are shared with TRBD1. CDR1 and CDR2 (germline): SQVTM, ANQGSEA. J gave up 4 bases and V 4 bases, and 5 bases lay outside the gene matches. The CDR3 extends over 15 amino acids. CDR3 protein: CSVGGTGGVTGELFF. The CDR3 bases are TGCAGCGTTGGCGGGACAGGGGGAGTCACCGGGGAGCTGTTTTTT.

This clonotype showed up many times. One end of the junction varies from germline; a read error may be responsible. This chain uses TRBV9 with TRBJ2-7; 12 bases align to TRBD1. CDR1 and CDR2 (germline): SGDLS, YYNGEE. This CDR3 is 14 amino acids long. The CDR3 region has the DNA TGCGCCAGCAGCGTGGGACAGGGGGCATACGAGCAGTACTTC. This gives the protein CASSVGQGAYEQYF.

This clonotype was seen at least ten times. V usage is TRBV5-1 and J usage is TRBJ1-1, with a weak D call TRBD1 (6 bases). CDR3 length: 12 residues. V gave up 10 bases and J gave up 5 bases, with 15 bases separating them. CDR1 is SGHRS, CDR2 YFSETQ, per germline. CDR3 amino acids: CACTGRGTEAFF. DNA for the CDR3: TGCGCCTGTACAGGGAGGGGAACTGAAGCTTTCTTT.

This clonotype was detected a few times. V is TRBV6-5 and J is TRBJ2-1; tentative D call: TRBD2 (5 bases). This CDR3 comprises 15 residues. The germline V gene encodes CDR1 MNHEY and CDR2 SVGAGI. Trimming pared 3 bases from V and 4 bases from J, leaving 13 bases between. CDR3 nucleotide sequence: TGTGCCAGCAGTTATAGAGGGAGCGTTTACAATGAGCAGTTCTTC. It yields the protein CASSYRGSVYNEQFF.

This clonotype has a handful of counts. The J gene is TRBJ2-2, the V gene TRBV5-6, with 13 positions matching TRBD2. The CDR3 loop spans 16 amino acids. Germline V lookup: CDR1 SGHDT, CDR2 YYEEEE. V shed 3 bases, J shed 3 bases, and the junction held 2 bases outside the gene matches. In nucleotides, the CDR3 is TGTGCCAGCAGCTCACTAGCGGGAGGGTACACCGGGGAGCTGTTTTTT. It is translated as CASSSLAGGYTGELFF.

In DNA form, the CDR3 reads TGTGCCAGCAGCTTGGCCAGGGACAGTCTAGAGACCCAGTACTTC. The encoded protein is CASSLARDSLETQYF. The chain is built from TRBV5-8 and TRBJ2-5, with 7 bases fitting TRBD1. Germline CDR1 and CDR2: SGHTS and YDEGEE. The CDR3 spans 15 residues. Trimming took 0 bases from V and 4 from J; bases not matched to a gene: 6.

V and J are TRBV2 and TRBJ1-4, with TRBD1 identical over 11 bases. Trimming took 6 bases from V and 7 from J; bases not matched to a gene: 1. The CDR3 is made up of 13 amino acids. Per germline, CDR1 SNHLY and CDR2 FYNNEI. CDR3 loop: CASRGQGAEKLFF. The CDR3, as DNA: TGTGCCAGCAGAGGACAGGGGGCTGAAAAACTGTTTTTT.

This chain links TRBV5-6 with TRBJ2-7; 8 bases line up with TRBD1. V dropped 3 bases and J dropped 6; count of bases not matched to a gene: 5. The CDR3 is 13 amino acids. The germline CDR1 and CDR2 sequences are SGHDT and YYEEEE. The CDR3 DNA sequence: TGTGCCAGCAGCTCCGGACAGGGCTGCGAGCAGTACTTC. Its protein product is CASSSGQGCEQYF.

There are many counts of this clonotype. V usage is TRBV29-1 and J usage is TRBJ1-1; TRBD1 is a possible D gene (5 bases). Germline V gene sequence: CDR1 SQVTM, CDR2 ANQGSEA. The CDR3 length is 11 residues. The ends were cut back, 1 base at V and 10 bases at J, with 10 bases in the middle. DNA for the CDR3: TGCAGCGTTGAAGGGGGACCCGTAGCTTTCTTT. Translated, it gives CSVEGGPVAFF.